This note documents a single TCR beta chain sequence. The target antigen is unknown. This sample is part of a study of CD8 T cells in Susac syndrome. Study-level background: Among the Susac syndrome patients who underwent sequencing, roughly 6 had clinically active disease, while under 10 of them were in remission. Susac syndrome patients were untreated, on corticosteroids with some adding intravenous immunoglobulin, or on intravenous immunoglobulin only.

An amount of RNA that ranged from roughly 0.45 to 1 ug was reverse transcribed with random hexamers. TCRdb analysed the immunoSEQ multiplex PCR reads with MiXCR anew, one entry per CDR3 protein. The sample includes approximately 190,000 distinct CDR3 sequences, 90% to 96% of them seen just once. The CD8+ and CD4+ T cells were isolated magnetically using a negative isolation approach, whereas the TEMRA cells were enriched by FACS. General study results and limits: In Susac patients, clonal expansion was not detected in CD4+ cells.

The length of the CDR3 is 16 residues. The germline V gene encodes CDR1 SGHNT and CDR2 YYREEE (reference sequence). The J segment lost 7 bases and the V segment lost 7 bases, leaving 12 bases of the junction unmatched. Sample: CD4+ T cells from PBMCs. The chain combines TRBV5-4 with TRBJ1-6, with 9 bases identical to TRBD1. The sequence came from a human donor with Susac syndrome. The CDR3 DNA reads TGTGCCAGCGCAACAGGGGGCGCGGACCAGAATTCACCCCTCCACTTT. It specifies CASATGGADQNSPLHF. The full variable domain, rest sourced from reference TRBV5-4 and TRBJ1-6, is ETGVTQSPTHLIKTRGQQVTLRCSSQSGHNTVSWYQQALGQGPQFIFQYYREEENGRGNFPPRFSGLQFPNYSSELNVNALELDDSALYLCASATGGADQNSPLHFGNGTRLTVT.